The 7 T cell receptor beta chains given below trace back to one sample, sequenced in a study of T cells in Graves' hyperthyroidism and ophthalmopathy. The TCR beta CDR3 regions underwent amplification using RNA transcripts as the source. During a first-round RT-PCR of the TCR CDR3, the HTBI primer set was used. TCRdb processed the multiplex PCR reads anew with MiXCR; each CDR3 protein has one entry. The repertoire holds some 300,000 distinct CDR3 sequences, roughly 13% seen once, with roughly 7.9% in the top ten. The sequenced material came from blood. The receptors derive from a woman aged 35 to 49 with Graves' hyperthyroidism.

This clonotype was seen repeatedly, ten times or more. This chain links TRBV5-5 with TRBJ2-5; the match to TRBD2 covers 9 bases. V shed 4 bases, J shed 5 bases, and the junction held 15 bases outside the gene matches. CDR3 length: 17 residues. Germline-derived CDR1 and CDR2 are SGHKS and YYEKEE (reference sequence). DNA of the CDR3: TGTGCCAGCAGCCTCGGAGGCACTAGCGGGCCGGGGGAGACCCAGTACTTC. As protein: CASSLGGTSGPGETQYF. Supplemented by reference TRBV5-5 and TRBJ2-5, the full variable domain reads DAGVTQSPTHLIKTRGQQVTLRCSPISGHKSVSWYQQVLGQGPQFIFQYYEKEERGRGNFPDRFSARQFPNYSSELNVNALLLGDSALYLCASSLGGTSGPGETQYFGPGTRLLVL.

DNA of the CDR3: TGTGCCAGCAGTCCGGTTCTTCTCCTAGACAGCTATGGCTACACCTTC. As protein: CASSPVLLLDSYGYTF. The chain has TRBV28 and TRBJ1-2, with a tentative D call TRBD1 (5 bases). Germline-derived CDR1 and CDR2 are MDHEN and SYDVKM. The CDR3 is 16 amino acids. V was trimmed by 5 bases and J by 4 bases, leaving 20 bases between them.

The sample holds many counts of this clonotype. This chain connects TRBV28 to TRBJ1-2; D perhaps matches TRBD1 (6 bases). The CDR3 is 16 amino acids. Germline assignment: CDR1 MDHEN and CDR2 SYDVKM. Deletions cut 6 bases from V and 2 bases from J, with 19 bases between. The CDR3 DNA is TGTGCCAGCAGCCCCCCCGGGACACAGAAAAACTATGGCTACACCTTC. Its translation is CASSPPGTQKNYGYTF.

The J gene is TRBJ2-5, the V gene TRBV9; no reliable D call. This CDR3 comprises 14 residues. Deletions cut 0 bases from V and 5 bases from J, with 11 bases between. Germline V CDR1 and CDR2: SGDLS, YYNGEE. The CDR3 nucleotides are TGTGCCAGCAGCGTAGACGCCTACGTGGAGACCCAGTACTTC. Translating it yields CASSVDAYVETQYF.

This chain joins TRBV2 and TRBJ1-3; D unresolved. This CDR3 is 11 amino acids long. V was trimmed by 7 bases and J by 4 bases, leaving 5 bases between them. CDR1 and CDR2 from the germline V gene are SNHLY and FYNNEI. Here the CDR3 reads CASNQGNTIYF. DNA for the CDR3: TGTGCCAGCAACCAGGGAAACACCATATATTTT.

This chain links TRBV7-9 with TRBJ1-2; D is uncertain. The CDR3 loop spans 14 amino acids. V lost 0 bases, J lost 9 bases, and 14 bases lay in between. CDR1 SEHNR and CDR2 FQNEAQ come from the germline V gene (reference sequence). The CDR3 DNA follows: TGTGCCAGCAGCTTAGCTTTGCCAGGTCCGAGCTACACCTTC. Translation: CASSLALPGPSYTF.

This clonotype was seen repeatedly, ten times or more. V gene TRBV2 combines with J gene TRBJ1-1; unclear D gene. The CDR3 is 13 amino acids. CDR1 and CDR2 (germline): SNHLY, FYNNEI. V was shortened by 1 base and J by 4 bases, with 7 bases between the two germline ends. The CDR3 spells CASSEGEGTEAFF. The CDR3 nucleotides read TGTGCCAGCAGTGAAGGGGAAGGCACTGAAGCTTTCTTT.